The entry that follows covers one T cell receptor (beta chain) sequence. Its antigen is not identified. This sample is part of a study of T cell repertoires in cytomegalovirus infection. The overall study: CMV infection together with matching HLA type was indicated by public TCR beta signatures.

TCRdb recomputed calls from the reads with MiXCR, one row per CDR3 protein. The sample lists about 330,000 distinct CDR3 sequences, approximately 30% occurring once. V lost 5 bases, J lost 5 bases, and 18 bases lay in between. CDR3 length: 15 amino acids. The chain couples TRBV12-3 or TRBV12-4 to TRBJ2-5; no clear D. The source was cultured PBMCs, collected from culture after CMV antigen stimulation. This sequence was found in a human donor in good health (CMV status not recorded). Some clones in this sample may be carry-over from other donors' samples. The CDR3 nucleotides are TGTGCCAGCAGTACCGATAGCATTGCAGAGGAGACCCAGTACTTC. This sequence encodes CASSTDSIAEETQYF.